The clone carrying this T cell receptor (beta chain) was found a few times. This specimen comes from a study of cytomegalovirus exposure and HLA in healthy donors. CDR1 and CDR2 from the germline V gene are MNHEY and SVGAGI. CDR3 size: 14 residues. V was shortened by 2 bases and J by 3 bases, with 11 bases between the two germline ends. Assay: immunoSEQ multiplex PCR; the TCRdb copy retains only in-frame clones and omits some. The sample carries about 310,000 clones, around 90% recorded once. V usage is TRBV6-5 and J usage is TRBJ2-7; D might be TRBD1 (6 bases). Source material: PBMCs. This TCR derives from a man aged 25-40 years in good health and CMV-seronegative. The CDR3 protein is CASSYGTTDYEQYF. The CDR3 bases are TGTGCCAGCAGTTACGGGACAACAGACTACGAGCAGTACTTC.